These 26 T cell receptor beta chains were sequenced from one sample in a study of T cells of healthy individuals. One entry per CDR3 protein results from TCRdb running MiXCR on the 5' RACE reads. The sample shows 90,000 to 100,000 distinct CDR3 sequences, around 17% of them seen only once. These receptors were obtained from a human donor in good health.

This clonotype showed up just a few times. The rearrangement joins TRBV2 to TRBJ2-3; 7 bases fit TRBD2. The J segment lost 5 bases and the V segment lost 5 bases, leaving 16 bases of the junction unmatched. CDR3 length: 17 residues. The germline gives CDR1 SNHLY, CDR2 FYNNEI. CDR3 DNA sequence: TGTGCCAGCAGTACCCCACGAAACGCGGGAGTTCGAGATACGCAGTATTTT. It codes for CASSTPRNAGVRDTQYF.

A few counts support this clonotype. The gene calls are TRBV7-3 and TRBJ2-5; D gene ambiguous. The CDR3 is 13 amino acids. Germline loops: CDR1 SGHTA, CDR2 FQGTGA. V was shortened by 2 bases and J by 1 base, with 5 bases between the two germline ends. CDR3 in amino acids: CASSLVTQETQYF. CDR3 bases: TGTGCCAGCAGCTTAGTAACCCAAGAGACCCAGTACTTC. The full variable domain, rest sourced from reference TRBV7-3 and TRBJ2-5, is GAGVSQTPSNKVTEKGKYVELRCDPISGHTALYWYRQSLGQGPEFLIYFQGTGAADDSGLPNDRFFAVRPEGSVSTLKIQRTERGDSAVYLCASSLVTQETQYFGPGTRLLVL.

Many counts were recorded for this clonotype. This rearrangement joins TRBV7-9 to TRBJ1-6, with 7 bases matching TRBD1. CDR3 size: 16 residues. V lost 6 bases, J lost 8 bases, and 13 bases stayed unmatched. Germline assignment: CDR1 SEHNR and CDR2 FQNEAQ (reference sequence). CDR3 bases: TGTGCCAGCAGGACCGGGACAGTCAACACGGATTCACCCCTCCACTTT. It yields the protein CASRTGTVNTDSPLHF.

This sequence joins TRBV20-1 and TRBJ2-3; 7 bases align to TRBD1. CDR3 length equals 14 residues. J was trimmed by 6 bases and V by 0 bases; bases with no gene match: 6. Per germline, CDR1 DFQATT and CDR2 SNEGSKA (reference sequence). The DNA for the CDR3 is TGCAGTGCTAGAGATCGGGTCAGGGGGGATACGCAGTATTTT. This codes for CSARDRVRGDTQYF.

Only a few counts were recorded for this clonotype. J is TRBJ2-5 and V is TRBV2; D gene ambiguous. Trimming stripped 4 bases from V and 2 bases from J, with 11 bases between. This CDR3 contains 14 residues. The germline CDR1 and CDR2 sequences are SNHLY and FYNNEI. DNA of the CDR3: TGTGCCAGCAGTGTCCTGCGGAAGCAAGAGACCCAGTACTTC. It is translated as CASSVLRKQETQYF. The complete variable domain, with remaining parts taken from reference TRBV2 and TRBJ2-5, reads EPEVTQTPSHQVTQMGQEVILRCVPISNHLYFYWYRQILGQKVEFLVSFYNNEISEKSEIFDDQFSVERPDGSNFTLKIRSTKLEDSAMYFCASSVLRKQETQYFGPGTRLLVL.

This clonotype showed up many times. V is TRBV5-5 and J is TRBJ1-3; no clear D gene. This CDR3 is 13 amino acids long. CDR1 is SGHKS and CDR2 is YYEKEE in the germline V gene (reference sequence). Trimming shortened V by 0 bases and J by 4 bases, and 5 bases separated the two germline ends. CDR3 in amino acids: CASSLVPGNTIYF. CDR3 sequence (DNA): TGTGCCAGCAGCTTGGTCCCGGGAAACACCATATATTTT.

The V call is TRBV12-3 or TRBV12-4, the J call TRBJ2-1; maybe TRBD2 (5 bases). The CDR3 is made up of 14 amino acids. V shed 7 bases and J shed 5 bases, with 15 bases lying between them. The CDR3 loop is CASTLLVSDNEQFF. The CDR3, as DNA: TGTGCCAGCACCCTACTAGTGTCGGACAATGAGCAGTTCTTC.

This clonotype was found many times. The chain links TRBV18 to TRBJ2-3; 8 nucleotides match TRBD2. CDR3 size: 16 residues. V trimming: 2 bases; J trimming: 0 bases; junction bases outside the gene matches: 4. Germline assignment: CDR1 KGHSH and CDR2 LQKENI. The CDR3 DNA follows: TGTGCCAGCTCACCAATGGTAGCGGGAAGCACAGATACGCAGTATTTT. It codes for CASSPMVAGSTDTQYF.

This clonotype was seen a single time. This chain uses TRBV20-1 with TRBJ1-1; 7 positions agree with TRBD1. V shed 4 bases and J 2 bases; nucleotides not matched to a gene: 4. This CDR3 comprises 13 residues. Looked up from germline, CDR1 is DFQATT and CDR2 is SNEGSKA (reference sequence). Here the CDR3 DNA reads TGCAGTGCTACGACAGGGATTAACACTGAAGCTTTCTTT. Its protein product is CSATTGINTEAFF.

The rearrangement links TRBV3-1 to TRBJ1-4; D is undetermined. V was shortened by 5 bases and J by 0 bases, with 10 bases between the two germline ends. In germline, CDR1 is LGHDT, CDR2 YNNKEL (reference sequence). CDR3 length: 15 residues. The CDR3 DNA reads as TGTGCCAGCAGCTCTTCCGGTGCAACTAATGAAAAACTGTTTTTT. Translating gives CASSSSGATNEKLFF.

This clonotype was recorded at least ten times. This chain links TRBV20-1 with TRBJ2-7; D may match TRBD1 or TRBD2 (6 bases each). Germline-derived CDR1 and CDR2 are DFQATT and SNEGSKA (reference sequence). The CDR3 has 12 residues. V shed 6 bases and J shed 7 bases, with 16 bases lying between them. The CDR3 DNA follows: TGCAGTGCGAAACAGGGCGGAGGGGAGCAGTACTTC. It specifies CSAKQGGGEQYF.

This sequence joins TRBV12-3 or TRBV12-4 and TRBJ1-4; 8 bases match TRBD1. After removal of 6 bases from V and 8 bases from J, the junction contained 5 bases not matched to a gene. The CDR3 covers 13 residues. CDR3 sequence: CASRLTGVEKLFF. The CDR3 DNA is TGTGCCAGCAGACTGACAGGGGTAGAAAAACTGTTTTTT.

This clonotype has a handful of counts. The chain combines TRBV5-1 with TRBJ2-3; possible D gene TRBD2, 5 bases. CDR3 length: 14 residues. Germline loops: CDR1 SGHRS, CDR2 YFSETQ. With 5 bases removed from V and 2 bases from J, the gap between germline ends came to 12 bases. This chain's CDR3 is CASRVPGNTDTQYF. In DNA, the CDR3 is TGCGCCAGCAGGGTTCCGGGGAACACAGATACGCAGTATTTT.

A few counts support this clonotype. V gene TRBV10-3 combines with J gene TRBJ2-2; unclear D gene. The CDR3 spans 16 residues. With 9 bases removed from V and 6 bases from J, the gap between germline ends came to 23 bases. CDR1 is ENHRY and CDR2 is SYGVKD in the germline V gene. CDR3: CAISARAAGNAGELFF. For the CDR3, the DNA is TGTGCCATTTCGGCCCGGGCCGCCGGTAACGCCGGGGAGCTGTTTTTT.

This clonotype was observed a few times. This chain connects TRBV4-2 to TRBJ1-3; D call uncertain. V lost 4 bases, J lost 4 bases, and 5 bases lay in between. The germline CDR1 and CDR2 sequences are LGHNA and YNFKEQ. The CDR3 covers 12 residues. The DNA of the CDR3 is TGTGCCAGCAGCCCCGACGGAAACACCATATATTTT. Translation: CASSPDGNTIYF.

This clonotype was seen only a few times. The chain has TRBV29-1 and TRBJ2-1, with a weak D call TRBD1 (6 bases). Trimming stripped 7 bases from V and 5 bases from J, with 12 bases between. Germline-derived CDR1 and CDR2 are SQVTM and ANQGSEA. The CDR3 is 12 amino acids. DNA for the CDR3: TGCAGCGCCCGGACAGTTGACAATGAGCAGTTCTTC. Translated, it gives CSARTVDNEQFF.

This sequence joins TRBV2 and TRBJ2-7; TRBD1 agrees at 7 bases. The CDR3 runs 14 residues. Trimming cost V 4 bases and J 4 bases; bases outside gene matches: 7. Germline V gene lookup returns CDR1 SNHLY and CDR2 FYNNEI. CDR3 sequence reads: CASSGKGAPYEQYF. The CDR3 DNA follows: TGTGCCAGCAGTGGAAAGGGGGCGCCGTACGAGCAGTACTTC.

The V call is TRBV6-6, the J call TRBJ1-1, with 7 bases that match TRBD1. The J segment lost 0 bases and the V segment lost 7 bases, leaving 8 bases of the junction unmatched. The germline gives CDR1 MNHNY, CDR2 SVGAGI (reference sequence). The CDR3 consists of 15 residues. The CDR3 protein is CASTRDRRLNTEAFF. As DNA, the CDR3 is TGTGCCAGCACCAGGGACAGACGATTGAACACTGAAGCTTTCTTT.

This clonotype appeared many times. This chain links TRBV28 with TRBJ2-6; no definite D call. Germline V gene data show CDR1 as MDHEN and CDR2 as SYDVKM. This CDR3 has 14 residues. V dropped 7 bases and J dropped 0 bases, with 7 bases sitting between them. Here the CDR3 reads CASNRGSGANVLTF. DNA for the CDR3: TGTGCCAGCAATCGAGGCTCTGGGGCCAACGTCCTGACTTTC. Variable domain in full (rest from reference TRBV28 and TRBJ2-6): DVKVTQSSRYLVKRTGEKVFLECVQDMDHENMFWYRQDPGLGLRLIYFSYDVKMKEKGDIPEGYSVSREKKERFSLILESASTNQTSMYLCASNRGSGANVLTFGAGSRLTVL.

In this sample, this clonotype turned up a few times. The chain uses TRBV2 and TRBJ1-1, with D perhaps TRBD1 (5 bases). Deletions cut 11 bases from V and 3 bases from J, with 10 bases between. The CDR3 length is 11 residues. Germline V gene data show CDR1 as SNHLY and CDR2 as FYNNEI. The CDR3 DNA sequence: TGTGCCGGGGCGAGGGACACTGAAGCTTTCTTT. Translating it yields CAGARDTEAFF.

This clonotype was observed many times. The CDR3 protein is CASSLRGVSYNSPLHF. CDR3 bases: TGCGCCAGCAGCTTGAGAGGGGTGTCCTATAATTCACCCCTCCACTTT. The chain carries TRBV5-1 and TRBJ1-6; TRBD1 might be the D (5 bases). V was cut by 1 base and J by 1 base, with 9 bases left in between. This CDR3 is built from 16 residues. Germline loops: CDR1 SGHRS, CDR2 YFSETQ.

The genes are TRBV19 and TRBJ2-5; D gene unclear. Between the trimmed V and J ends, which lost 3 bases and 3 bases, there was a span of 8 bases. Germline lookup yields CDR1 LNHDA and CDR2 SQIVND (reference sequence). This CDR3 region has 13 residues. CDR3 sequence reads: CASSMYGKETQYF. CDR3 bases: TGTGCCAGTAGTATGTACGGAAAAGAGACCCAGTACTTC.

In its sample, this clonotype was seen a few times. The chain couples TRBV6-6 to TRBJ1-5; perhaps TRBD1 as D (6 bases). Trimming pared 6 bases from V and 5 bases from J, leaving 11 bases between. The V gene's germline CDR1 is MNHNY and CDR2 SVGAGI (reference sequence). The CDR3 covers 13 residues. CDR3 DNA sequence: TGTGCCAGCAGAGGGACAATCGATCAGCCCCAGCATTTT. Translation: CASRGTIDQPQHF.

This clonotype has more than one count but fewer than ten. V is TRBV6-1 and J is TRBJ2-3; 11 bases agree with TRBD1. The CDR3 is 15 residues long. Germline CDR1 is MNHNS and CDR2 is SASEGT. J gave up 6 bases and V 1 base, and 3 bases lay outside the gene matches. The CDR3 DNA reads TGTGCCAGCAGTGAAGGGACAGGGGGCGCCGATACGCAGTATTTT. It yields the protein CASSEGTGGADTQYF.

This clonotype was found many times. This chain links TRBV5-6 with TRBJ1-3; tentatively, D is TRBD1 (5 bases). The germline V and J ends were trimmed by 0 bases and 0 bases, with 7 bases remaining between them. Germline CDR1 and CDR2: SGHDT and YYEEEE. The CDR3 consists of 15 residues. The CDR3 nucleotides read TGTGCCAGCAGCTTGGCAGGGAGCTCTGGAAACACCATATATTTT. This codes for CASSLAGSSGNTIYF. Drawing the rest from reference TRBV5-6 and TRBJ1-3, the complete variable domain is DAGVTQSPTHLIKTRGQQVTLRCSPKSGHDTVSWYQQALGQGPQFIFQYYEEEERQRGNFPDRFSGHQFPNYSSELNVNALLLGDSALYLCASSLAGSSGNTIYFGEGSWLTVV.

The chain recombines TRBV6-4 with TRBJ2-4, with D perhaps TRBD2 (5 bases). The CDR3 spans 16 residues. Trimming took off 0 bases at V and 0 bases at J, with 9 bases between the two ends. Per the germline V gene, CDR1 is MRHNA and CDR2 is SNTAGT. The CDR3 region has the DNA TGTGCCAGCAGTGACTCGAGCGGCCTAGCCAAAAACATTCAGTACTTC. Its protein is CASSDSSGLAKNIQYF.